Sequencing of this TCR beta chain was carried out in a study of blood T cell repertoires in COVID-19. Looking at the study overall: Spain, Italy and the United States supplied samples that represented acute and convalescent COVID-19.

Under the authors' procedure: Amplified reference gene primers provided the basis for estimating nucleated cell counts. Produced via immunoSEQ multiplex PCR; TCRdb's table is partial and in-frame only. That table gives V, J and clone size, and the DNA gave D and trimming. The sample records about 45,000 clones, 85% to 90% being singletons. The sequenced material came from peripheral blood. The clonotype comes from a human donor in a cohort sampled during active COVID-19.

The CDR3 DNA follows: TGTGCCTGGACCATAGCGGGGGCGGGAGATACGCAGTATTTT. Amino acid sequence: CAWTIAGAGDTQYF. The gene calls are TRBV30 and TRBJ2-3, with 9 bases identical to TRBD2. Germline trimming cut 4 bases from V and 5 bases from J; bases unmatched to any gene: 7. Looked up from germline, CDR1 is GTSNPN and CDR2 is SVGIG (reference sequence). This CDR3 is 14 amino acids long.